Listed here are 17 T cell receptor beta chains from one sample, sequenced in a study of Tregs in tolerant kidney transplant recipients. TCRdb's table, derived via immunoSEQ multiplex PCR, lists solely in-frame clones and lacks some. The data show 50,000 to 75,000 clones, with approximately 83% seen just once and roughly 2.2% held by the top ten. The material sequenced was Tregs from blood, taken before the transplant. The receptors were sampled from a human donor who received a combined kidney and bone marrow transplant.

A remark on this clone: Other DNA sequences within the sample encode an identical CDR3. The chain has TRBV5-1 and TRBJ2-1; 11 nucleotides align to TRBD1. The CDR3 consists of 16 residues. V lost 1 base, J lost 7 bases, and 7 bases stayed unmatched. Per germline, CDR1 SGHRS and CDR2 YFSETQ. This chain's CDR3 is CASSLTGQGAENEQFF. CDR3 coding DNA: TGCGCCAGCAGCTTGACAGGACAGGGGGCTGAAAATGAGCAGTTCTTC.

V is TRBV5-6 and J is TRBJ2-1; D unresolved. CDR1 SGHDT and CDR2 YYEEEE come from the germline V gene. The CDR3 totals 14 residues. The V end lost 2 bases, the J end lost 0 bases, and 6 bases lay between the germline ends. This CDR3 reads CASSFWASYNEQFF. DNA for the CDR3: TGTGCCAGCAGCTTTTGGGCCTCCTACAATGAGCAGTTCTTC. Supplemented by reference TRBV5-6 and TRBJ2-1, the full variable domain reads DAGVTQSPTHLIKTRGQQVTLRCSPKSGHDTVSWYQQALGQGPQFIFQYYEEEERQRGNFPDRFSGHQFPNYSSELNVNALLLGDSALYLCASSFWASYNEQFFGPGTRLTVL.

This clone has a handful of counts. The CDR3 is CASSELPGPMGETQYF. The CDR3 nucleotides are TGCGCCAGCAGTGAGCTTCCGGGACCCATGGGGGAGACCCAGTACTTC. This sequence joins TRBV10-1 and TRBJ2-5; D could derive from TRBD1 or TRBD2 (5 bases each). The CDR3 consists of 16 residues. Trimming cost V 2 bases and J 5 bases, with 18 bases left between them. Germline lookup yields CDR1 WNHNN and CDR2 SYGVQD (reference sequence).

The V and J genes are TRBV6-5 and TRBJ1-6, with 9 bases matching TRBD1. CDR3 size: 13 residues. Germline CDR1 MNHEY, CDR2 SVGAGI. After removal of 4 bases from V and 13 bases from J, the junction contained 5 bases not matched to a gene. DNA for the CDR3: TGTGCCAGCAGTTCCGACAGGGGGTGGCCCCTCCACTTT. Protein product: CASSSDRGWPLHF.

The V and J genes are TRBV19 and TRBJ2-7; 9 positions match TRBD2. This CDR3 is built from 14 residues. Trimming cost V 4 bases and J 6 bases; bases outside gene matches: 7. CDR1 is LNHDA, CDR2 SQIVND, per germline (reference sequence). The CDR3 DNA reads TGTGCCAGTAGTAAGGGCGGGAGGGCCGGCGAGCAGTACTTC. The encoded protein is CASSKGGRAGEQYF.

V gene TRBV5-1 combines with J gene TRBJ1-2; TRBD1 matches at 7 bases. The V and J ends lost 4 bases and 6 bases, in that order; junction bases with no gene match: 3. The CDR3 length is 12 residues. Germline V gene lookup returns CDR1 SGHRS and CDR2 YFSETQ. The CDR3 loop reads CASSPGTDGYTF. The CDR3 DNA follows: TGCGCCAGCAGCCCCGGGACAGATGGCTACACCTTC.

The chain combines TRBV7-9 with TRBJ2-1; D gene ambiguous. The V end was cut by 1 base, the J end by 6 bases, with 7 bases between. This CDR3 comprises 13 residues. Germline loops: CDR1 SEHNR, CDR2 FQNEAQ (reference sequence). CDR3 nucleotides: TGTGCCAGCAGCTTAGAGTGGTTCAATGAGCAGTTCTTC. This translates into CASSLEWFNEQFF.

V is TRBV7-2 and J is TRBJ2-1; 12 nucleotides line up with TRBD2. The CDR3 is 17 residues long. With 5 bases clipped from V and 9 bases from J, the junction kept 14 bases outside the gene matches. The germline gives CDR1 SGHTA, CDR2 FQGNSA. In DNA, the CDR3 is TGTGCCAGCAGCCTTGGGACTAGCGGGTTACTTTCCGCTGAGCAGTTCTTC. Protein product: CASSLGTSGLLSAEQFF.

The gene calls are TRBV7-8 and TRBJ2-1, with 9 nucleotides matching TRBD2. J was trimmed by 6 bases and V by 2 bases; bases with no gene match: 5. The CDR3 totals 15 residues. Per the germline V gene, CDR1 is SGHVS and CDR2 is FQNEAQ. The CDR3: CASSLTGGGVNEQFF. Written as DNA, the CDR3 is TGTGCCAGCAGCTTAACGGGCGGGGGGGTCAATGAGCAGTTCTTC.

The gene calls are TRBV7-9 and TRBJ2-5; unclear D gene. The J call could be wrong; TRBJ2-7 is a better fit for the DNA end. The CDR3 loop spans 12 amino acids. The V gene's germline CDR1 is SEHNR and CDR2 FQNEAQ (reference sequence). The CDR3 sequence: CASSFSDYEQYF. CDR3 in DNA: TGTGCCAGCAGCTTCTCAGATTACGAGCAGTACTTC.

The table lists this clone with a few counts. The CDR3 loop is CASSQTSGNYNEQFF. CDR3 nucleotide sequence: TGTGCCAGCTCGCAGACTAGCGGGAACTACAATGAGCAGTTCTTC. The J gene is TRBJ2-1, the V gene TRBV18; 11 bases agree with TRBD2. There are 15 residues in the CDR3. Germline V gene data show CDR1 as KGHSH and CDR2 as LQKENI. V gave up 6 bases and J gave up 3 bases; unmatched junction bases: 4.

The rearrangement links TRBV5-1 to TRBJ2-7; either TRBD1 or TRBD2 may supply D (5 bases each). V gave up 4 bases and J gave up 5 bases, with 10 bases separating them. Germline V gives CDR1 SGHRS, CDR2 YFSETQ. The CDR3 covers 12 residues. The CDR3 DNA reads as TGCGCCAGCAGCCCGAGGGGCCACGAGCAGTACTTC. Its protein is CASSPRGHEQYF.

The chain uses TRBV10-2 and TRBJ1-2; D uncertain. V gave up 6 bases and J gave up 0 bases, with 11 bases separating them. The CDR3 is made up of 14 amino acids. Germline CDR1 WSHSY, CDR2 SAAADI. The CDR3 DNA sequence: TGCGCCAGCAGCCCCCCGAACTCTAACTATGGCTACACCTTC. It is translated as CASSPPNSNYGYTF.

The V gene is TRBV27, the J gene TRBJ1-5, with D maybe TRBD1 (5 bases). The ends were cut back, 4 bases at V and 4 bases at J, with 11 bases in the middle. This CDR3 region has 14 residues. Germline V gives CDR1 MNHEY, CDR2 SMNVEV (reference sequence). The DNA of the CDR3 is TGTGCCAGCAGTTCAGGACGGGGGAATCAGCCCCAGCATTTT. Protein sequence: CASSSGRGNQPQHF.

V gene TRBV5-6 combines with J gene TRBJ2-2; TRBD2 might be the D (5 bases). CDR1 and CDR2 (germline): SGHDT, YYEEEE. There are 15 residues in the CDR3. V was cut by 5 bases and J by 2 bases, with 13 bases left in between. CDR3 loop: CASSRPEGNTGELFF. The CDR3, as DNA: TGTGCCAGCAGTAGACCAGAGGGAAACACCGGGGAGCTGTTTTTT.

The V and J genes are TRBV29-1 and TRBJ2-7; D could derive from TRBD1 or TRBD2 (6 bases each). CDR1 and CDR2 from the germline V gene are SQVTM and ANQGSEA. The CDR3 spans 15 residues. Trimming left V 3 bases short and J 0 bases short, with 15 bases between. The CDR3 protein is CSVEKQGGSSYEQYF. The CDR3 DNA sequence: TGCAGCGTTGAGAAACAAGGGGGGAGCTCCTACGAGCAGTACTTC.

This chain connects TRBV5-1 to TRBJ2-1, with 8 positions matching TRBD2. Germline V gene data show CDR1 as SGHRS and CDR2 as YFSETQ. V lost 0 bases to trimming and J lost 2 bases; unmatched junction nucleotides: 1. The CDR3 has 15 amino acids. The CDR3 region is CASSLAGGAYNEQFF. The DNA for the CDR3 is TGCGCCAGCAGCTTGGCCGGGGGGGCCTACAATGAGCAGTTCTTC. Filled out from reference TRBV5-1 and TRBJ2-1, the complete variable domain reads KAGVTQTPRYLIKTRGQQVTLSCSPISGHRSVSWYQQTPGQGLQFLFEYFSETQRNKGNFPGRFSGRQFSNSRSEMNVSTLELGDSALYLCASSLAGGAYNEQFFGPGTRLTVL.